The 16 T cell receptor beta chains given below trace back to one sample, sequenced in a study of cytomegalovirus exposure and HLA in healthy donors (dated by TCRdb to between 2016 and 2019). Library method: the immunoSEQ multiplex PCR assay. A mixture of 60 forward primers for TCR Vbeta segments and 13 reverse primers for TCR Jbeta segments was used in the multiplex PCR. The clones in this table, taken by TCRdb from immuneACCESS, are in-frame only. Not every clone is retained; where verified, under half of the shortfall comes from an unresolved V gene, and the cause of the rest is unknown. The sample table records roughly 100,000 clones; roughly 83% of these occur just once. 2.5% to 3% of the sample comes from the top ten. The sample taken for sequencing was PBMCs. The receptors shown here come from a man aged 35-49 years in good health and CMV-seronegative.

V is TRBV5-5 and J is TRBJ1-2; tentatively, D is TRBD1 (6 bases). The CDR3 sequence is 14 residues long. V lost 4 bases and J 8 bases, leaving 18 bases between the germline ends. Germline V gene sequence: CDR1 SGHKS, CDR2 YYEKEE (reference sequence). Here the CDR3 DNA reads TGTGCCAGCAGCCCCTGGGGGGGGGCGTCAGGCTACACCTTC. Protein: CASSPWGGASGYTF.

This clone was detected only a few times. The chain is built from TRBV7-3 and TRBJ2-3; 12 bases match TRBD2. Trimming at V came to 5 bases and at J to 3 bases, leaving 15 bases not matched to a gene. Germline V CDR1 and CDR2: SGHTA, FQGTGA. The CDR3 runs to 19 residues. The CDR3: CASSPRGLAGGLRTDTQYF. Written as DNA, the CDR3 is TGTGCCAGCAGCCCCCGAGGTCTAGCGGGGGGGTTGCGGACAGATACGCAGTATTTT.

This clone appeared once. The chain links TRBV7-2 to TRBJ2-1; 7 bases match TRBD2. The CDR3 covers 16 residues. V trimming: 0 bases; J trimming: 3 bases; junction bases outside the gene matches: 5. Germline V gene data show CDR1 as SGHTA and CDR2 as FQGNSA. CDR3 bases: TGTGCCAGCAGCTTAGCGCAAGGCGGGGGCTACAATGAGCAGTTCTTC. Protein sequence: CASSLAQGGGYNEQFF.

The chain joins TRBV12-5 to TRBJ2-7; 13 nucleotides agree with TRBD2. Germline V gene sequence: CDR1 LGHNT, CDR2 FRNRAP. The CDR3 spans 16 residues. Losses at the gene ends were 6 bases for V and 0 bases for J; bases not matched to a gene: 5. CDR3 in amino acids: CASGPRLAGGSYEQYF. The CDR3 nucleotides are TGTGCTAGTGGCCCCAGACTAGCGGGGGGCTCCTACGAGCAGTACTTC. Supplemented by reference TRBV12-5 and TRBJ2-7, the full variable domain reads DARVTQTPRHKVTEMGQEVTMRCQPILGHNTVFWYRQTMMQGLELLAYFRNRAPLDDSGMPKDRFSAEMPDATLATLKIQPSEPRDSAVYFCASGPRLAGGSYEQYFGPGTRLTVT.

The chain employs TRBV6-5 and TRBJ1-1, with 10 nucleotides matching TRBD1. CDR3 size: 12 residues. The V gene's germline CDR1 is MNHEY and CDR2 SVGAGI. With 6 bases clipped from V and 11 bases from J, the junction kept 6 bases outside the gene matches. The CDR3, as DNA: TGTGCCAGCAGCCGGACAGGGGGGAGGGCTTTCTTT. As protein: CASSRTGGRAFF.

The V and J genes are TRBV2 and TRBJ2-7; a weak D match, TRBD1 (6 bases). V was clipped by 6 bases and J by 0 bases, with 12 bases between them. CDR1 is SNHLY, CDR2 FYNNEI, per germline. This CDR3 is built from 14 residues. The CDR3 coding sequence is TGTGCCAGCAGGGGGGCGCTTAGCTCCTACGAGCAGTACTTC. Translating it yields CASRGALSSYEQYF.

The chain uses TRBV21-1 and TRBJ2-3; TRBD2, the D gene given by the table, was not confirmed from the DNA. TRBV21-1 counts as a pseudogene. CDR3 length: 18 amino acids. CDR3: CASSKEKKPCLTGDTQYF. The CDR3 DNA sequence: TGTGCCAGCAGCAAAGAAAAAAAACCCTGCCTAACTGGAGATACGCAGTATTTT.

The chain carries TRBV7-6 and TRBJ1-4; the D is unclear. Per the germline V gene, CDR1 is SGHVS and CDR2 is FNYEAQ. The CDR3 has 14 residues. V lost 1 base and J 5 bases, leaving 8 bases between the germline ends. CDR3 region: CASSLGGGNEKLFF. The CDR3 DNA follows: TGTGCCAGCAGCTTAGGTGGAGGAAATGAAAAACTGTTTTTT.

V is TRBV4-1 and J is TRBJ1-1, with D possibly TRBD1 on 5 matching bases. This CDR3 has 17 residues. Germline V gene sequence: CDR1 MGHRA, CDR2 YSYEKL. V lost 0 bases, J lost 3 bases, and 17 bases lay in between. The CDR3 DNA reads TGCGCCAGCAGCCAAGATGGGGCGGGGGACCCTGACACTGAAGCTTTCTTT. Its protein is CASSQDGAGDPDTEAFF.

The chain carries TRBV28 and TRBJ1-5; D unresolved. Germline V gene sequence: CDR1 MDHEN, CDR2 SYDVKM. The V and J ends lost 7 bases and 5 bases respectively, with 18 bases between them. This CDR3 comprises 15 residues. This chain's CDR3 is CASTRFGSDYQPQHF. The CDR3 nucleotides read TGTGCCAGCACCCGATTTGGGAGCGATTATCAGCCCCAGCATTTT. Full variable domain (missing parts from reference TRBV28 and TRBJ1-5): DVKVTQSSRYLVKRTGEKVFLECVQDMDHENMFWYRQDPGLGLRLIYFSYDVKMKEKGDIPEGYSVSREKKERFSLILESASTNQTSMYLCASTRFGSDYQPQHFGDGTRLSIL.

The V gene is TRBV7-9, the J gene TRBJ2-5; 10 bases are a match to TRBD2. There are 16 residues in the CDR3. Per the germline V gene, CDR1 is SEHNR and CDR2 is FQNEAQ (reference sequence). Trimming cost V 2 bases and J 2 bases; bases outside gene matches: 5. The CDR3 protein is CASSLFSGGPQETQYF. The CDR3 DNA reads TGTGCCAGCAGCTTATTTAGCGGGGGGCCGCAAGAGACCCAGTACTTC.

The chain has TRBV19 and TRBJ1-2, with 9 bases identical to TRBD1. The CDR3 sequence is 11 residues long. Germline lookup yields CDR1 LNHDA and CDR2 SQIVND (reference sequence). Unmatched junction bases numbered 3, after V lost 10 bases and J lost 6 bases. CDR3 in amino acids: CATRTGDGYTF. DNA of the CDR3: TGTGCCACCCGGACAGGGGATGGCTACACCTTC.

The V and J genes are TRBV7-2 and TRBJ2-7; maybe TRBD2 (7 bases). The germline V and J ends were trimmed by 0 bases and 2 bases, with 17 bases remaining between them. This CDR3 is built from 17 residues. The V gene's germline CDR1 is SGHTA and CDR2 FQGNSA. The CDR3 region has the DNA TGTGCCAGCAGCTTAGCGGGGGGCACCGGGACTACCTACGAGCAGTACTTC. Translating it yields CASSLAGGTGTTYEQYF.

The chain carries TRBV5-5 and TRBJ2-5, with D possibly matching TRBD1 (6 bases). CDR3 size: 16 residues. Germline V gene lookup returns CDR1 SGHKS and CDR2 YYEKEE (reference sequence). Trimming removed 0 bases at V and 2 bases at J, with 14 bases between. CDR3 loop: CASSLAPQGLQETQYF. The CDR3 DNA follows: TGTGCCAGCAGCTTGGCCCCCCAGGGGTTACAAGAGACCCAGTACTTC.

The genes are TRBV15 and TRBJ1-1; D uncertain. V dropped 0 bases and J dropped 11 bases, with 19 bases sitting between them. The CDR3 is 15 residues long. Per germline, CDR1 LNHNV and CDR2 YYDKDF (reference sequence). The CDR3 DNA reads as TGTGCCACCAGCAGAGATTTAAGTCAAGCACCTTTCGCTTTCTTT. Its protein is CATSRDLSQAPFAFF. The entire variable domain, with the rest obtained from reference TRBV15 and TRBJ1-1, is as follows: DAMVIQNPRYQVTQFGKPVTLSCSQTLNHNVMYWYQQKSSQAPKLLFHYYDKDFNNEADTPDNFQSRRPNTSFCFLDIRSPGLGDTAMYLCATSRDLSQAPFAFFGQGTRLTVV.

This chain joins TRBV27 and TRBJ2-3; TRBD1 might be the D (6 bases). The CDR3 length is 15 residues. Trimming took off 5 bases at V and 3 bases at J, with 15 bases between the two ends. The germline V gene encodes CDR1 MNHEY and CDR2 SMNVEV (reference sequence). The CDR3 DNA is TGTGCCAGCAGTCGAAGGGGGAGAGGTACAGATACGCAGTATTTT. It encodes CASSRRGRGTDTQYF.